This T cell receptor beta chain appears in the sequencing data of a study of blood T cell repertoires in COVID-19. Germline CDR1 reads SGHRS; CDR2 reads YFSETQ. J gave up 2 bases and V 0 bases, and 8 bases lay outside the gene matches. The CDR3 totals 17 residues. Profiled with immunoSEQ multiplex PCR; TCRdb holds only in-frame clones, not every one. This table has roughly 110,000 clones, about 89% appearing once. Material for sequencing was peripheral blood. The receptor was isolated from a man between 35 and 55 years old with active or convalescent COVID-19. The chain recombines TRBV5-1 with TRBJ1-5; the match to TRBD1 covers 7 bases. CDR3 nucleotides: TGCGCCAGCAGCTTGGGAACAGGGGTGGCTGGCAATCAGCCCCAGCATTTT. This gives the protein CASSLGTGVAGNQPQHF. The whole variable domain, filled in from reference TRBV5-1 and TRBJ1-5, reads KAGVTQTPRYLIKTRGQQVTLSCSPISGHRSVSWYQQTPGQGLQFLFEYFSETQRNKGNFPGRFSGRQFSNSRSEMNVSTLELGDSALYLCASSLGTGVAGNQPQHFGDGTRLSIL.